The subject of this entry is one TCR beta chain. This clonotype was recorded many times. What this receptor recognizes is not known. Base qualities are not at hand, and no much larger clone is one base apart. The time point label, as the study defines it: newly diagnosed GD, antithyroid drugs for less than 3 months. For both TCR sequencing and RNA sequencing, RNA was extracted from PBMCs in TRIzol. Graves' disease was diagnosed according to American Thyroid Association guidelines. The patients came from an endocrinology department in Xi'an, China. Each patient gave 8.5 to 9.5 milliliters of peripheral blood, collected in an EDTA anticoagulant tube. Ficoll Paque Plus density gradient separation was used to isolate PBMCs, and no further T cell sorting was done. An Agilent 2100 Bioanalyzer and agarose gel were used to assess RNA quality, and a NanoDrop 2000 was used to measure RNA concentration. This entry belongs to a study of regulatory T cells in long-lasting Graves disease (dated by TCRdb to the early 2020s). Looking at the study overall: In the newly diagnosed Graves' disease group, patients had been taking antithyroid drugs for less than 3 months. The study was conducted in China and was registered as a clinical trial. A total of roughly 35 samples underwent TCR sequencing: about 13 from persistent and approximately 20 from newly diagnosed Graves' disease patients. Patients with persistent Graves' disease were compared with patients with newly diagnosed Graves' disease using TCR sequencing and RNA sequencing of peripheral blood.

The method behind the library was multiplex PCR. Sequencing instrument: Illumina HiSeq 4000. To build TCR beta libraries, CDR3 regions were amplified by Arm-PCR using iRepertoire HTBI primers. PCR products were gel purified before sequencing. The original pipeline was this. Across samples, about 63 TRBV and 13 to 15 TRBJ segments were identified and used for gene usage analysis of CDR3 amino acid clonotypes. Filtered high-quality paired reads were merged into contigs using COPE and FqMerger. BLAST was used to align contigs to IMGT TRBV, TRBD and TRBJ reference genes, and CDR3 was defined according to IMGT. Clonotypes above 0.1% frequency were classified as highly expanded clones. Repertoire diversity was measured by Shannon entropy, and V-J evenness by the Gini coefficient. A clonotype was considered public if more than one individual shared it. TCRdb applied fastp at Q25 and MiXCR to the public reads, then kept only in-frame beta chains. Rows are unified per CDR3 protein, each entry keeping the most common DNA and genes. The V and J calls come from TCRdb's annotation, not from the publication. This sample has 400,000 to 500,000 distinct CDR3 sequences in its table, and about 16% of those were observed once. Jointly, the top ten make up roughly 17% of the sample.

The CDR3, from cysteine to phenylalanine, totals 17 residues. Only CDR3 DNA is held: 51 bases, read in frame from base 1. Between the V and J ends, shortened by 0 bases and 7 bases respectively, the junction contains 19 bases. The germline V gene sets CDR1 to KGHSH and CDR2 to LQKENI. The investigation overall reported the following: The authors noted that the small sample size was a limitation that may lower accuracy. Only the TCR beta chain was sequenced and analyzed. Lower TCR Shannon entropy and fewer highly expanded clones were observed in persistent Graves' disease patients than in newly diagnosed patients, which suggested clonal expansion. TRBV28, TRBJ1-2 and TRBJ2-5 were preferentially used in persistent disease, while TRBV20-1 and TRBJ2-1 were favored in newly diagnosed disease. A larger number of public clonotypes was shared among persistent patients (2,741) than among newly diagnosed patients (around 880). The study examined only peripheral blood because the primary lesion, thyroid tissue, could not be accessed.

This same sample was also part of a study on T cells in Graves' hyperthyroidism and ophthalmopathy. The second paper further reports: Graves' hyperthyroidism was defined as stable when no progression to ophthalmopathy occurred over 18 months of follow-up. Hyperthyroidism patients were aged 18 to 65 years and newly diagnosed, with disease duration of less than 2 months. Exclusion was applied to patients with uncontrolled infections, other autoimmune diseases, pregnancy or lactation. Clinical symptoms, serum thyroxine and TRAb, thyroid ultrasound, and orbital computed tomography formed the basis for the diagnoses. A first-round RT-PCR of the TCR CDR3 used the HTBI primer set with the Qiagen OneStep RT-PCR kit. Most expanded thyroid clonotypes (frequency above 0.001) were also detected in blood, a finding suggesting that blood repertoires may reflect thyroid immune responses. Ophthalmopathy was separated from stable hyperthyroidism by a 13 V-J signature model, with approximately 89% sensitivity and just over 81% specificity obtained in cross-validation and 80%/75% obtained in testing. In validation, the model predicted progression to ophthalmopathy with over 60% sensitivity and roughly 75% specificity, a median of 6.5 months before onset. A discovery cohort of about a hundred patients, roughly 45 with Graves' ophthalmopathy and 57 with stable Graves' hyperthyroidism, was used to find distinguishing TCR V-J signatures. Prospective prediction of ophthalmopathy was tested in an independent validation cohort of some 20 hyperthyroidism patients and some 17 patients who later progressed to ophthalmopathy. The 100 or so discovery patients were randomly split 7:3 into training and test sets. In several Graves' hyperthyroidism patients, the study also compared T-cell repertoires from thyroid tissue with T-cell repertoires from blood. After sampling, hyperthyroidism patients received methimazole starting at 30 mg daily, and ophthalmopathy patients received high-dose intravenous methylprednisolone. A second multiplex PCR round built the libraries, followed by size selection and purification. Sequencing of the libraries was done on an Illumina HiSeq2000 using paired-end 100 bp reads. Raw data were processed with SOAPnuke, discarding reads with adapters, uncalled bases, mean Phred below 15, or no exact constant-primer or identifier match. High-quality paired reads were merged with COPE v1.2.5, and unique nucleotide sequences were defined as clonotypes. Clonotypes were aligned to IMGT TRBV, TRBD and TRBJ reference segments using MiTCR v1.1. Analysis was restricted to V-J combinations with a frequency above 0.0001, which covered roughly 99% of repertoires. The TCS score was defined as the ratio of F50 (clonal expansion) to E x V (chaos), calculated using BLOSUM62-based TCRdist between CDR3 peptides within each V-J. Welch's t-statistics and random forest reduced fewer than 600 V-J features to about 12, which were used in a naive Bayes classifier (R e1071). Sample size was not statistically predetermined, and blinding of investigators to group allocation was not performed. The paper reports TCR Vbeta CDR3 sequencing of 135 peripheral blood samples: 40 to 45 ophthalmopathy, roughly 74 hyperthyroidism and 17 progressor patients.

This specimen consisted of peripheral blood mononuclear cells (PBMCs), obtained at new diagnosis, from a patient treated with antithyroid drugs. In this chain, TRBV18 is recombined with TRBJ2-1; the best D guess is TRBD2, with 5 bases matching. This clonotype originated in a young woman with Graves disease. Donor details come from another sample of the same person, matched by shared clones. This receptor carries the CDR3 CASSPPVGAQLWNEQFF. The nucleotide sequence is given as TGTGCCAGCTCACCACCCGTGGGAGCGCAATTGTGGAATGAGCAGTTCTTC.